This T cell receptor beta chain was documented in a study of blood T cells in healthy people across ages. There are a few counts of this clonotype. Its specificity is unknown. Study conclusions and caveats: Diversity figures derived from one million T cells were judged to underestimate the true value.

This CDR3 is built from 16 residues. V dropped 4 bases and J dropped 1 base, with 15 bases sitting between them. Germline assignment: CDR1 SGDLS and CDR2 YYNGEE. Ranging in age from roughly 6 to 100, the donors were healthy Caucasian individuals from Russia. A J-beta primer mix and a sample-barcoded 5' primer were used in a second PCR of roughly 6 to 11 cycles. Sequencing recovered at least 2.5 million CDR3-containing paired-end reads from each sample. TCRdb reprocessed the 5' RACE reads with MiXCR, giving one entry per CDR3 protein. The sample consists of about 1.5 million distinct CDR3 sequences, 42% of them appearing once.

The sequenced sample was blood. V usage is TRBV9 and J usage is TRBJ2-1; D is undetermined. The sequence was collected from a woman in her late teens or twenties in good health. The CDR3 reads CASSPPAGRSYNEQFF. The CDR3 nucleotides read TGTGCCAGCAGCCCTCCGGCAGGAAGATCCTACAATGAGCAGTTCTTC. The full variable domain, in which reference TRBV9 and TRBJ2-1 provide the parts outside the CDR3, is DSGVTQTPKHLITATGQRVTLRCSPRSGDLSVYWYQQSLDQGLQFLIQYYNGEERAKGNILERFSAQQFPDLHSELNLSSLELGDSALYFCASSPPAGRSYNEQFFGPGTRLTVL.